The 27 T cell receptor beta chains listed next were all sequenced from one sample in a study of shared clonotypes between healthy human individuals. The data were produced by immunoSEQ multiplex PCR, yet TCRdb's version contains in-frame clones alone and is incomplete. The table records about 1.1 million clones, approximately 77% of them present only once. The source material was memory CD4+ T cells from PBMCs. Described subset: CD45RA-negative fraction. Every receptor here comes from a man aged 18 to 35 in good health. Some clones in this sample may be carry-over from other donors' samples.

V is TRBV6-6 and J is TRBJ1-1; D gene unclear. The germline V and J ends were trimmed by 2 bases and 11 bases, with 9 bases remaining between them. CDR3 length: 11 amino acids. Germline V gives CDR1 MNHNY, CDR2 SVGAGI (reference sequence). DNA of the CDR3: TGTGCCAGCAGTTACGTGGGTGTTGCTTTCTTT. Its translation is CASSYVGVAFF.

This rearrangement joins TRBV2 to TRBJ2-5, with 9 nucleotides matching TRBD2. The CDR3 loop spans 16 amino acids. V gave up 1 base and J gave up 4 bases; unmatched junction bases: 7. Germline V gives CDR1 SNHLY, CDR2 FYNNEI. The CDR3 spells CASSEDGAGGGETQYF. Here the CDR3 DNA reads TGTGCCAGCAGTGAAGACGGAGCGGGAGGAGGAGAGACCCAGTACTTC.

This clone came up once. The V gene is TRBV5-1, the J gene TRBJ1-1; D remains ambiguous. The CDR3 totals 13 residues. From germline, CDR1 is SGHRS and CDR2 YFSETQ. V was clipped by 4 bases and J by 6 bases, with 13 bases between them. CDR3: CASSPPGRAEAFF. The CDR3 DNA reads as TGCGCCAGCAGCCCGCCCGGGCGGGCTGAAGCTTTCTTT.

The chain uses TRBV7-2 and TRBJ2-3; 8 nucleotides match TRBD1. The V segment lost 5 bases and the J segment 1 base; nucleotides outside the gene matches: 5. The germline CDR1 and CDR2 sequences are SGHTA and FQGNSA. The CDR3 covers 15 residues. CDR3 nucleotides: TGTGCCAGCAGCCCGCAGGGACAGGGCACAGATACGCAGTATTTT. Protein sequence: CASSPQGQGTDTQYF. Filled out from reference TRBV7-2 and TRBJ2-3, the complete variable domain reads GAGVSQSPSNKVTEKGKDVELRCDPISGHTALYWYRQSLGQGLEFLIYFQGNSAPDKSGLPSDRFSAERTGGSVSTLTIQRTQQEDSAVYLCASSPQGQGTDTQYFGPGTRLTVL.

The chain carries TRBV14 and TRBJ2-5, with 11 bases identical to TRBD2. The CDR3 extends over 15 amino acids. With 6 bases clipped from V and 2 bases from J, the junction kept 5 bases outside the gene matches. CDR1 is SGHDN, CDR2 FVKESK, per germline. CDR3 in amino acids: CASRLGLAAQETQYF. CDR3 coding DNA: TGTGCCAGCAGACTGGGACTAGCGGCTCAAGAGACCCAGTACTTC.

At least ten counts were recorded for this clone. The chain couples TRBV10-3 to TRBJ1-3; D call uncertain. Germline CDR1 reads ENHRY; CDR2 reads SYGVKD. The V gene lost 7 bases and the J gene lost 0 bases, with 10 bases spanning the gap. The CDR3 has 14 amino acids. Written as DNA, the CDR3 is TGTGCCATCACCGACACCAGCTCTGGAAACACCATATATTTT. Protein sequence: CAITDTSSGNTIYF.

This clone was observed once. The chain uses TRBV4-2 and TRBJ2-7; 8 bases are a match to TRBD2. Germline V lookup: CDR1 LGHNA, CDR2 YNFKEQ. The CDR3 runs 17 residues. The ends lost 4 bases at V and 3 bases at J; junction bases unmatched: 14. The CDR3 here is CASSRSAGASGFYEQYF. The CDR3 DNA follows: TGTGCCAGCAGCCGCTCCGCGGGGGCTAGCGGGTTCTACGAGCAGTACTTC.

The rearrangement joins TRBV18 to TRBJ1-5; 7 bases are shared with TRBD1. This CDR3 is 14 amino acids long. CDR1 and CDR2 (germline): KGHSH, LQKENI. V lost 5 bases, J lost 7 bases, and 8 bases stayed unmatched. The CDR3 nucleotides are TGTGCCAGCTCAAGGGAACAGGGGACCCAGCCCCAGCATTTT. Its translation is CASSREQGTQPQHF.

The J gene is TRBJ2-1, the V gene TRBV11-2, with D perhaps matching TRBD1 (5 bases). Looked up from germline, CDR1 is SGHAT and CDR2 is FQNNGV. The CDR3 sequence is 15 residues long. Trimming pared 0 bases from V and 2 bases from J, leaving 8 bases between. Here the CDR3 DNA reads TGTGCCAGCAGCTTAGAGCTAGGGGCCTACAATGAGCAGTTCTTC. Its translation: CASSLELGAYNEQFF.

The J gene is TRBJ2-1, the V gene TRBV7-2; 11 bases are a match to TRBD2. The CDR3 contains 16 residues. The J segment lost 6 bases and the V segment lost 5 bases, leaving 9 bases of the junction unmatched. The germline V gene has CDR1 SGHTA and CDR2 FQGNSA. The CDR3 here is CASSLTSLAGGNEQFF. The DNA of the CDR3 is TGTGCCAGCAGCCTAACAAGTCTAGCGGGAGGCAATGAGCAGTTCTTC. Filled out from reference TRBV7-2 and TRBJ2-1, the complete variable domain reads GAGVSQSPSNKVTEKGKDVELRCDPISGHTALYWYRQSLGQGLEFLIYFQGNSAPDKSGLPSDRFSAERTGGSVSTLTIQRTQQEDSAVYLCASSLTSLAGGNEQFFGPGTRLTVL.

The V call is TRBV2, the J call TRBJ1-5; D ambiguous. CDR1 is SNHLY, CDR2 FYNNEI, per germline. This CDR3 comprises 15 residues. Trimming removed 3 bases at V and 4 bases at J, with 13 bases between. The DNA for the CDR3 is TGTGCCAGCAGTGACCAGGACCGAGTGAATCAGCCCCAGCATTTT. Amino acids: CASSDQDRVNQPQHF.

The CDR3 DNA reads as TGTGCCAGCAGCTTAAAGCTTGCTAGCGTTGATGAGCAGTTCTTC. Amino acid sequence: CASSLKLASVDEQFF. The V gene is TRBV7-3, the J gene TRBJ2-1; possibly TRBD2 for D (6 bases). This CDR3 has 15 residues. The V end was cut by 1 base, the J end by 8 bases, with 15 bases between. Germline V gene lookup returns CDR1 SGHTA and CDR2 FQGTGA.

The V call is TRBV28, the J call TRBJ1-4; D is possibly TRBD1 (5 bases). Looked up from germline, CDR1 is MDHEN and CDR2 is SYDVKM. V was clipped by 5 bases and J by 8 bases, with 15 bases between them. The CDR3 sequence is 14 residues long. CDR3 nucleotide sequence: TGTGCCAGCAGTATTAGGGGACGGCACGAAAAACTGTTTTTT. Encoded protein: CASSIRGRHEKLFF.

The chain combines TRBV2 with TRBJ1-5; 8 bases are shared with TRBD1. This CDR3 has 16 amino acids. Germline V gene lookup returns CDR1 SNHLY and CDR2 FYNNEI. V lost 9 bases and J lost 0; bases outside the gene matches: 10. The CDR3 protein is CASADRGDYSNQPQHF. As DNA, the CDR3 is TGTGCCAGTGCCGACAGGGGTGATTATAGCAATCAGCCCCAGCATTTT.

This clone came up once. This chain joins TRBV7-8 and TRBJ2-3, with D uncertain. V lost 5 bases, J lost 2 bases, and 5 bases lay in between. The CDR3 has 12 residues. Germline CDR1 and CDR2: SGHVS and FQNEAQ. Here the CDR3 DNA reads TGTGCCAGCAGCAAGTTCACAGATACGCAGTATTTT. Protein product: CASSKFTDTQYF.

In this sample, this clone turned up a few times. The same CDR3 also results from other DNA sequences found in this sample. V usage is TRBV6-5 and J usage is TRBJ2-1, with unresolved D. Between the trimmed V and J ends, which lost 0 bases and 0 bases, there was a span of 6 bases. The germline CDR1 and CDR2 sequences are MNHEY and SVGAGI. This CDR3 contains 15 residues. The CDR3: CASSYSVGSYNEQFF. DNA of the CDR3: TGTGCCAGCAGTTACTCGGTAGGCTCCTACAATGAGCAGTTCTTC.

This clone has just one count. The chain is built from TRBV27 and TRBJ1-2, with D possibly being TRBD1 (5 bases). Germline V lookup: CDR1 MNHEY, CDR2 SMNVEV (reference sequence). Trimming cost V 4 bases and J 2 bases, with 11 bases left between them. The CDR3 contains 14 residues. The CDR3 DNA is TGTGCCAGCAGTTCCCTCGGGGCGAACTATGGCTACACCTTC. Amino acid sequence: CASSSLGANYGYTF.

The V gene is TRBV5-1, the J gene TRBJ2-5; 9 nucleotides match TRBD2. CDR3 length: 16 amino acids. V lost 4 bases and J lost 2; bases outside the gene matches: 9. CDR1 and CDR2 (germline): SGHRS, YFSETQ. Here the CDR3 reads CASSGRTSDQQETQYF. CDR3 in DNA: TGCGCCAGCAGCGGGAGGACTAGCGATCAGCAAGAGACCCAGTACTTC.

The chain is built from TRBV23-1 and TRBJ2-7; D not resolved. TRBV23-1 is an ORF, with its function uncertain. With 0 bases removed from V and 4 bases from J, the gap between germline ends came to 10 bases. The CDR3 spans 14 residues. CDR3 DNA: TGCGCCAGCAGTCAATCCGACACAGAGTACGAGCAGTACTTC. This gives the protein CASSQSDTEYEQYF.

As concerns this clone: Other DNA sequences in this specimen translate into the identical CDR3. The J gene is TRBJ2-3, the V gene TRBV18, with D hard to call. With 2 bases removed from V and 6 bases from J, the gap between germline ends came to 6 bases. CDR1 and CDR2 (germline): KGHSH, LQKENI. This CDR3 comprises 12 residues. CDR3 sequence (DNA): TGTGCCAGCTCACCATCCGGGGATACGCAGTATTTT. Translating it yields CASSPSGDTQYF.

The rearrangement uses TRBV28 and TRBJ2-5; D remains unclear. The J call may be wrong; the DNA end is better matched by TRBJ2-7. This CDR3 has 13 amino acids. CDR1 and CDR2 from the germline V gene are MDHEN and SYDVKM. The CDR3: CASRDVLSYEQYF. The CDR3 nucleotides read TGTGCCAGCAGGGACGTCCTCTCCTACGAGCAGTACTTC.

This rearrangement joins TRBV9 to TRBJ1-4; D not certain. Germline V gene data show CDR1 as SGDLS and CDR2 as YYNGEE. There are 14 residues in the CDR3. V lost 0 bases and J 3 bases, leaving 6 bases between the germline ends. The CDR3 loop is CASSVAGPNEKLFF. The CDR3, as DNA: TGTGCCAGCAGCGTAGCCGGGCCTAATGAAAAACTGTTTTTT.

As concerns this clone: In the same sample, other DNA sequences code for this CDR3. V is TRBV5-1 and J is TRBJ2-1; the D is unclear. CDR3 length equals 13 residues. Germline loops: CDR1 SGHRS, CDR2 YFSETQ. Trimming pared 0 bases from V and 6 bases from J, leaving 7 bases between. The CDR3 DNA reads as TGCGCCAGCAGCTTGGGTGGTTCCAATGAGCAGTTCTTC. Its protein is CASSLGGSNEQFF.

This clone was recorded only once. The chain combines TRBV18 with TRBJ2-4, with TRBD2 matching 7 bases. The V gene's germline CDR1 is KGHSH and CDR2 LQKENI. The trim removed 5 bases at V and 0 bases at J, leaving 7 bases unmatched. CDR3 length: 16 amino acids. The CDR3 reads CASSTLATVAKNIQYF. CDR3 sequence (DNA): TGTGCCAGCTCAACACTAGCGACAGTAGCCAAAAACATTCAGTACTTC.

This clone showed up just a few times. The rearrangement links TRBV5-4 to TRBJ1-2; no definite D call. This CDR3 has 13 residues. Germline CDR1 reads SGHNT; CDR2 reads YYREEE (reference sequence). The V end was cut by 4 bases, the J end by 4 bases, with 11 bases between. CDR3 amino acids: CASSALSIYGYTF. The CDR3 DNA reads TGTGCCAGCAGCGCCTTAAGCATCTATGGCTACACCTTC.

This CDR3 reads CASTPGQNTGELFF. CDR3 coding DNA: TGTGCCAGCACCCCTGGACAGAACACCGGGGAGCTGTTTTTT. This sequence joins TRBV14 and TRBJ2-2; tentatively, D is TRBD1 (5 bases). Germline V gives CDR1 SGHDN, CDR2 FVKESK. The CDR3 is made up of 14 amino acids. V dropped 7 bases and J dropped 1 base, with 10 bases sitting between them.

The chain links TRBV28 to TRBJ2-2, with TRBD1 matching over 10 bases. Germline-derived CDR1 and CDR2 are MDHEN and SYDVKM. The CDR3 has 14 residues. J was trimmed by 5 bases and V by 5 bases; bases with no gene match: 2. The CDR3 reads CASSRTGGTGELFF. The CDR3 nucleotides read TGTGCCAGCAGTCGGACAGGGGGGACCGGGGAGCTGTTTTTT.